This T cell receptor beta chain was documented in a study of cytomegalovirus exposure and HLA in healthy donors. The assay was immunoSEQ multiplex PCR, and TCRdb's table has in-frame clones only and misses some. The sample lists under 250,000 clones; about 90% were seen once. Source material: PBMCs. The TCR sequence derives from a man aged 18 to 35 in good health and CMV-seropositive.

The CDR3 region is CASSERDVYEQYF. DNA of the CDR3: TGTGCCAGCAGTGAAAGGGACGTCTACGAGCAGTACTTC. The V call is TRBV6-1, the J call TRBJ2-7, with D perhaps being TRBD1 or TRBD2 (5 bases each). CDR3 size: 13 residues. With 2 bases removed from V and 3 bases from J, the gap between germline ends came to 8 bases. Germline CDR1 and CDR2: MNHNS and SASEGT.